The next 25 T cell receptor beta chains were all read from a single sample in a study of early T cells in non-severe SARS-CoV-2 infection. One entry per CDR3 protein, called by TCRdb with MiXCR from the 5' RACE reads. The sample includes 75,000 to 90,000 distinct CDR3 sequences, 15% of them seen just once. Sequencing was performed on whole blood. Receptors originate from an adult who was a healthcare worker with PCR-confirmed SARS-CoV-2 infection or an uninfected control (not recorded which).

The table lists this clonotype with many counts. The chain carries TRBV7-2 and TRBJ2-1; 13 bases are shared with TRBD2. Germline loops: CDR1 SGHTA, CDR2 FQGNSA. CDR3 length: 14 residues. With 1 base clipped from V and 13 bases from J, the junction kept 4 bases outside the gene matches. CDR3 coding DNA: TGTGCCAGCAGCTTAGATACTAGCGGGAGGGCCCAGTTCTTC. This sequence encodes CASSLDTSGRAQFF.

The DNA of the CDR3 is TGTGCCAGCAGCCAAGATTGGGCTAGCGAGAGGAGAGATACGCAGTATTTT. It encodes CASSQDWASERRDTQYF. The chain carries TRBV3-1 and TRBJ2-3; D perhaps matches TRBD2 (6 bases). Trimming removed 0 bases from V and 5 bases from J, with 18 bases in between. The CDR3 spans 17 residues. The V gene's germline CDR1 is LGHDT and CDR2 YNNKEL (reference sequence).

This clonotype appeared many times. V and J are TRBV28 and TRBJ2-1, with D possibly being TRBD1 (5 bases). Germline-derived CDR1 and CDR2 are MDHEN and SYDVKM. The CDR3 runs 12 residues. V lost 6 bases, J lost 8 bases, and 11 bases lay in between. CDR3: CASSPRVHEQFF. For the CDR3, the DNA is TGTGCCAGCAGCCCCAGGGTCCATGAGCAGTTCTTC.

This rearrangement joins TRBV5-1 to TRBJ2-3; D ambiguous. CDR3 size: 13 residues. Germline CDR1 is SGHRS and CDR2 is YFSETQ. Trimming left V 4 bases short and J 1 base short, with 7 bases between. In nucleotides, the CDR3 is TGCGCCAGCAGCCCAGAGGGCACAGATACGCAGTATTTT. Its protein product is CASSPEGTDTQYF. The entire variable domain, with the rest obtained from reference TRBV5-1 and TRBJ2-3, is as follows: KAGVTQTPRYLIKTRGQQVTLSCSPISGHRSVSWYQQTPGQGLQFLFEYFSETQRNKGNFPGRFSGRQFSNSRSEMNVSTLELGDSALYLCASSPEGTDTQYFGPGTRLTVL.

This clonotype was detected a few times. The CDR3: CASSLEGGRAADTQYF. The CDR3 region has the DNA TGTGCCAGCAGCTTAGAAGGCGGGAGGGCCGCAGATACGCAGTATTTT. The genes are TRBV7-6 and TRBJ2-3; 9 bases line up with TRBD2. V gave up 1 base and J gave up 4 bases; unmatched junction bases: 6. Germline loops: CDR1 SGHVS, CDR2 FNYEAQ. The CDR3 totals 16 residues. The full variable domain, rest sourced from reference TRBV7-6 and TRBJ2-3, is GAGVSQSPRYKVTKRGQDVALRCDPISGHVSLYWYRQALGQGPEFLTYFNYEAQQDKSGLPNDRFSAERPEGSISTLTIQRTEQRDSAMYRCASSLEGGRAADTQYFGPGTRLTVL.

This CDR3 is CATSRGRGTDTQYF. CDR3 DNA: TGTGCCACCAGCAGAGGTAGAGGCACAGATACGCAGTATTTT. This chain joins TRBV15 and TRBJ2-3; D uncertain. Germline loops: CDR1 LNHNV, CDR2 YYDKDF (reference sequence). The CDR3 covers 14 residues. Trimming removed 1 base at V and 1 base at J, with 6 bases between. Based on the CDR3 plus reference TRBV15 and TRBJ2-3, the full variable domain is DAMVIQNPRYQVTQFGKPVTLSCSQTLNHNVMYWYQQKSSQAPKLLFHYYDKDFNNEADTPDNFQSRRPNTSFCFLDIRSPGLGDTAMYLCATSRGRGTDTQYFGPGTRLTVL.

The genes are TRBV7-2 and TRBJ2-5, with D uncertain. Trimming removed 5 bases at V and 13 bases at J, with 14 bases between. Per the germline V gene, CDR1 is SGHTA and CDR2 is FQGNSA. This CDR3 region has 11 residues. The chain's CDR3 is CASSPDEKRYF. The CDR3 region has the DNA TGTGCCAGCAGCCCGGACGAGAAGCGGTACTTC.

In its sample, this clonotype was seen many times. This chain links TRBV12-3 or TRBV12-4 with TRBJ2-2; no clear D gene. The CDR3 is 15 residues long. The V and J ends lost 1 base and 5 bases respectively, with 11 bases between them. CDR3 in amino acids: CASSLVQVGTGELFF. CDR3 DNA sequence: TGTGCCAGCAGTTTAGTGCAGGTTGGGACCGGGGAGCTGTTTTTT.

This clonotype was observed many times. The CDR3 spells CASRPAGRNEQYF. CDR3 in DNA: TGTGCCAGCAGACCAGCGGGAAGGAACGAGCAGTACTTC. This chain uses TRBV12-3 or TRBV12-4 with TRBJ2-7, with 7 bases lining up with TRBD2. V shed 6 bases, J shed 5 bases, and the junction held 7 bases outside the gene matches. This CDR3 has 13 amino acids.

In this sample, this clonotype turned up many times. A junction end diverges from the germline sequence, so it may reflect a read error. The chain carries TRBV6-4 and TRBJ2-2, with a weak D call TRBD2 (6 bases). The CDR3 length is 13 residues. The V gene's germline CDR1 is MRHNA and CDR2 SNTAGT. The chain's CDR3 is CASSLANPGELFF. CDR3 nucleotides: TGTGCCAGCAGTCTAGCGAACCCCGGGGAGCTGTTTTTT.

The chain employs TRBV10-3 and TRBJ2-3; D remains ambiguous. The V gene's germline CDR1 is ENHRY and CDR2 SYGVKD. There are 14 residues in the CDR3. Trimming left V 4 bases short and J 2 bases short, with 10 bases between. The CDR3 sequence is CAISAPTVTDTQYF. As DNA, the CDR3 is TGTGCCATCAGTGCGCCCACCGTCACAGATACGCAGTATTTT.

This sequence joins TRBV7-6 and TRBJ1-4; D is ambiguous. This CDR3 region has 11 residues. The germline CDR1 and CDR2 sequences are SGHVS and FNYEAQ. V was clipped by 4 bases and J by 7 bases, with 4 bases between them. CDR3 region: CASSSGEKLFF. CDR3 in DNA: TGTGCCAGCAGCTCGGGTGAAAAACTGTTTTTT.

The chain couples TRBV7-9 to TRBJ2-7; 7 positions match TRBD1. The CDR3 is made up of 17 amino acids. The V segment lost 0 bases and the J segment 2 bases; nucleotides outside the gene matches: 10. Per germline, CDR1 SEHNR and CDR2 FQNEAQ (reference sequence). CDR3 DNA: TGTGCCAGCAGCTTAGCCCCCTTCCAGGACAGGACCTACGAGCAGTACTTC. Its protein product is CASSLAPFQDRTYEQYF.

The chain recombines TRBV29-1 with TRBJ2-3; possible D gene TRBD1, 5 bases. Trimming cost V 5 bases and J 2 bases, with 17 bases left between them. This CDR3 has 15 amino acids. CDR1 is SQVTM, CDR2 ANQGSEA, per germline. This CDR3 is CSVKVTVGPTDTQYF. Written as DNA, the CDR3 is TGCAGCGTTAAGGTGACAGTGGGTCCCACAGATACGCAGTATTTT.

This clonotype showed up just a few times. The V and J genes are TRBV28 and TRBJ2-7, with D tentatively TRBD1 or TRBD2 (5 bases each). Trimming took 7 bases from V and 3 from J, leaving 13 bases between them. The CDR3 totals 13 residues. Germline CDR1 MDHEN, CDR2 SYDVKM. Written as DNA, the CDR3 is TGTGCCAGCATTCGGGGACGGGACTACGAGCAGTACTTC. Translating it yields CASIRGRDYEQYF.

This clonotype was observed a handful of times. The rearrangement uses TRBV12-3 or TRBV12-4 and TRBJ2-1, with D perhaps TRBD1 (6 bases). This CDR3 has 16 amino acids. Between the trimmed V and J ends, which lost 0 bases and 2 bases, there was a span of 11 bases. The CDR3 region has the DNA TGTGCCAGCAGTTTAGCGCTTCAGGGGACCTACAATGAGCAGTTCTTC. This codes for CASSLALQGTYNEQFF.

This clonotype was counted only a few times. The rearrangement links TRBV12-3 or TRBV12-4 to TRBJ1-2; D not certain. Trimming shortened V by 4 bases and J by 8 bases, and 17 bases separated the two germline ends. The CDR3 runs to 14 residues. CDR3 in DNA: TGTGCCAGCAGTTCGGGGATTCATCGGGGAGGCTACACCTTC. Translated, it gives CASSSGIHRGGYTF.

This clonotype was seen a handful of times. The chain combines TRBV5-6 with TRBJ2-7, with D perhaps TRBD2 (6 bases). Germline CDR1 reads SGHDT; CDR2 reads YYEEEE. V was pared by 4 bases and J by 2 bases, with 16 bases between. The CDR3 has 15 amino acids. CDR3 bases: TGTGCCAGCAGCCGCGGGGACTCGAGCACCTACGAGCAGTACTTC. Residues: CASSRGDSSTYEQYF.

This clonotype occurred a few times. The chain uses TRBV5-6 and TRBJ2-7; D possibly corresponds to TRBD2 (5 bases). Trimming pared 2 bases from V and 5 bases from J, leaving 11 bases between. The CDR3 totals 13 residues. Germline V gives CDR1 SGHDT, CDR2 YYEEEE. The CDR3, as DNA: TGTGCCAGCAGCTTATCCCAGGAGGACGAGCAGTACTTC. As protein: CASSLSQEDEQYF.

This clonotype has a handful of counts. The CDR3 sequence: CASSKGVGELFF. The CDR3 DNA reads as TGTGCCAGCAGTAAGGGTGTCGGGGAGCTGTTTTTT. The genes are TRBV12-3 or TRBV12-4 and TRBJ2-2, with D unclear. Trimming took off 5 bases at V and 7 bases at J, with 8 bases between the two ends. The CDR3 runs 12 residues.

The V call is TRBV28, the J call TRBJ2-1; no reliable D call. Germline-derived CDR1 and CDR2 are MDHEN and SYDVKM. Trimming took 2 bases from V and 5 from J, leaving 13 bases between them. This CDR3 has 15 amino acids. CDR3 amino acids: CASSLDGFSHNEQFF. CDR3 bases: TGTGCCAGCAGTTTAGATGGGTTTTCCCACAATGAGCAGTTCTTC.

This clonotype was found a few times. This sequence joins TRBV6-6 and TRBJ2-2; 7 nucleotides match TRBD2. CDR3 length equals 14 residues. With V trimmed by 4 bases and J by 3 bases, 2 bases remained unmatched. Germline-derived CDR1 and CDR2 are MNHNY and SVGAGI (reference sequence). DNA of the CDR3: TGTGCCAGCAGTTTCGCGGGGGACACCGGGGAGCTGTTTTTT. Translating gives CASSFAGDTGELFF.

V gene TRBV6-2 or TRBV6-3 combines with J gene TRBJ2-1, with a tentative D call TRBD2 (6 bases). Germline CDR1 MNHEY, CDR2 SVGEGT. The germline V and J ends were trimmed by 7 bases and 10 bases, with 26 bases remaining between them. The CDR3 runs to 16 residues. The CDR3 loop is CASTYPGGTNTWEQFF. DNA for the CDR3: TGTGCCAGCACCTACCCGGGCGGGACGAATACCTGGGAGCAGTTCTTC.

The chain uses TRBV29-1 and TRBJ2-3, with TRBD1 matching over 8 bases. The germline CDR1 and CDR2 sequences are SQVTM and ANQGSEA. The CDR3 covers 14 residues. V shed 3 bases and J 2 bases; nucleotides not matched to a gene: 4. The CDR3: CSVDGTGATDTQYF. In DNA, the CDR3 is TGCAGCGTTGACGGGACAGGCGCCACAGATACGCAGTATTTT.

The chain joins TRBV10-2 to TRBJ2-3, with TRBD2 matching 7 bases. The CDR3 extends over 15 amino acids. V gave up 2 bases and J gave up 2 bases; unmatched junction bases: 4. Germline CDR1 reads WSHSY; CDR2 reads SAAADI. CDR3 protein: CASSEPGGATDTQYF. As DNA, the CDR3 is TGCGCCAGCAGTGAGCCGGGAGGAGCCACAGATACGCAGTATTTT.